This TCR beta chain was captured in a study of esophageal squamous cell carcinoma under preoperative chemotherapy. CDR3 length equals 16 residues. Germline loops: CDR1 MNHNS, CDR2 SASEGT. Whole-study results and caveats: Peripheral T cells migrating into the tumor appeared to partly supply post-treatment tumor-infiltrating lymphocytes.

Of note for this clonotype: The antigen remains unidentified. Relative to the germline gene, one junction end is altered; a read error may explain this.

Stated time point: before preoperative PTX-NDP chemotherapy. TCRdb re-analysed the PCR reads in MiXCR, keeping a single row per CDR3 protein. Altogether some 16,000 distinct CDR3 sequences are present, over 55% being singletons, with the ten largest covering around 49%. This receptor was obtained from a human donor with esophageal squamous cell carcinoma. The donor label of this sample is uncertain. The V gene is TRBV6-1, the J gene TRBJ2-4; TRBD2 agrees at 7 bases. Collection of the sample occurred from a patient given preoperative chemotherapy. CDR3 nucleotides: TGTGCCAGCCGAGCCCTGGGGGGGAGAGCCAAAGATACTCAGTATTTC. Translated: CASRALGGRAKDTQYF.